Listed here are 32 T cell receptor beta chains from one sample, sequenced in a study of graft-versus-host responses after intestinal transplantation. Sequencing was performed with immunoSEQ multiplex PCR; in TCRdb, only in-frame clones are kept and a portion is missing. The repertoire includes just over 40,000 clones, roughly nine tenths of them detected once, and 2% to 2.5% sits in the top ten. The sample in question was PBMCs, obtained about 310 days after intestinal transplant. All receptors come from a human patient who received an intestinal transplant, so some T cells may come from the graft donor.

The genes are TRBV10-2 and TRBJ1-5; 7 bases fit TRBD1. The CDR3 contains 14 residues. From germline, CDR1 is WSHSY and CDR2 SAAADI. V lost 2 bases, J lost 6 bases, and 4 bases stayed unmatched. This CDR3 is CASSEDRARQPQHF. CDR3 in DNA: TGCGCCAGCAGTGAGGACAGGGCGCGTCAGCCCCAGCATTTT.

V usage is TRBV15 and J usage is TRBJ2-1; 11 bases map to TRBD2. The CDR3 length is 16 residues. Germline V gene data show CDR1 as LNHNV and CDR2 as YYDKDF (reference sequence). Trimming cost V 0 bases and J 8 bases; bases outside gene matches: 6. The CDR3: CATSRDGLAGGYEQFF. CDR3 bases: TGTGCCACCAGCAGAGATGGGCTAGCGGGGGGCTATGAGCAGTTCTTC.

The chain combines TRBV15 with TRBJ1-1, with a possible D match to TRBD1 (6 bases). Trimming removed 0 bases at V and 0 bases at J, with 14 bases between. The CDR3 spans 17 residues. The germline V gene encodes CDR1 LNHNV and CDR2 YYDKDF (reference sequence). In DNA form, the CDR3 reads TGTGCCACCAGCAGAGAAAGGGGGACGGTTGTGAACACTGAAGCTTTCTTT. Protein sequence: CATSRERGTVVNTEAFF.

The gene calls are TRBV6-5 and TRBJ1-4, with 7 bases lining up with TRBD1. Per germline, CDR1 MNHEY and CDR2 SVGAGI. The CDR3 consists of 15 residues. After removal of 6 bases from V and 4 bases from J, the junction contained 8 bases not matched to a gene. The CDR3 nucleotides are TGTGCCAGCAGGTCAGGGGGAGGTGGTAATGAAAAACTGTTTTTT. Residues: CASRSGGGGNEKLFF.

The chain is built from TRBV11-3 and TRBJ1-1, with 8 bases identical to TRBD1. CDR1 and CDR2 (germline): SGHNT, YENEEA. The CDR3 consists of 14 residues. V was pared by 2 bases and J by 8 bases, with 7 bases of the junction left unmatched. The CDR3 DNA follows: TGTGCCAGCAGCTTAAGACAGGGGTTGGGGGAAGCTTTCTTT. Its protein product is CASSLRQGLGEAFF.

The V gene is TRBV10-1, the J gene TRBJ1-6; TRBD1 matches 9 bases. Per germline, CDR1 WNHNN and CDR2 SYGVQD (reference sequence). This CDR3 is built from 15 residues. After removal of 4 bases from V and 8 bases from J, the junction contained 6 bases not matched to a gene. The CDR3 here is CASSVGTGKDSPLHF. Written as DNA, the CDR3 is TGCGCCAGCAGTGTGGGGACAGGGAAGGATTCACCCCTCCACTTT.

V and J are TRBV4-1 and TRBJ2-1, with 8 bases matching TRBD2. CDR3 length: 15 amino acids. CDR1 and CDR2 (germline): MGHRA, YSYEKL. V shed 1 base, J shed 6 bases, and the junction held 5 bases outside the gene matches. CDR3 amino acids: CASSQALAGFNEQFF. CDR3 coding DNA: TGCGCCAGCAGCCAAGCGCTAGCGGGCTTCAATGAGCAGTTCTTC.

The chain employs TRBV6-6 and TRBJ1-5; 7 bases fit TRBD1. The V gene end was trimmed by 6 bases and the J gene end by 4 bases; junction bases not matched to a gene: 6. Germline loops: CDR1 MNHNY, CDR2 SVGAGI (reference sequence). This CDR3 is built from 14 residues. For the CDR3, the DNA is TGTGCCAGCAGAGGGACAGTTCATAATCAGCCCCAGCATTTT. This gives the protein CASRGTVHNQPQHF.

The V gene is TRBV29-1, the J gene TRBJ2-3; 7 bases align to TRBD2. The CDR3 has 15 residues. The germline CDR1 and CDR2 sequences are SQVTM and ANQGSEA. V shed 4 bases, J shed 4 bases, and the junction held 11 bases outside the gene matches. This chain's CDR3 is CSVVPGDAGADTQYF. DNA for the CDR3: TGCAGCGTTGTGCCGGGTGACGCGGGAGCAGATACGCAGTATTTT.

The chain employs TRBV2 and TRBJ1-1, with D maybe TRBD1 (6 bases). This CDR3 region has 14 residues. Germline CDR1 and CDR2: SNHLY and FYNNEI. V lost 7 bases, J lost 1 base, and 13 bases lay in between. The CDR3 region is CASNPVGANTEAFF. CDR3 coding DNA: TGTGCCAGCAACCCCGTGGGGGCGAACACTGAAGCTTTCTTT.

This rearrangement joins TRBV5-1 to TRBJ2-7, with no clear D. The CDR3 spans 14 residues. The germline CDR1 and CDR2 sequences are SGHRS and YFSETQ. Trimming took off 1 base at V and 0 bases at J, with 8 bases between the two ends. CDR3 in amino acids: CASSLRPDSYEQYF. The DNA of the CDR3 is TGCGCCAGCAGCTTGAGGCCAGACTCCTACGAGCAGTACTTC.

The rearrangement joins TRBV6-5 to TRBJ2-2; D is possibly TRBD1 (6 bases). The V end lost 7 bases, the J end lost 7 bases, and 19 bases lay between the germline ends. The CDR3 totals 15 residues. The V gene's germline CDR1 is MNHEY and CDR2 SVGAGI. Here the CDR3 reads CASTRDTLWGGELFF. In nucleotides, the CDR3 is TGTGCCAGCACCCGGGACACGTTGTGGGGCGGGGAGCTGTTTTTT.

The genes are TRBV6-6 and TRBJ2-7; 7 bases are shared with TRBD2. CDR3 length: 14 residues. Germline values: CDR1 MNHNY, CDR2 SVGAGI (reference sequence). V gave up 1 base and J gave up 6 bases; unmatched junction bases: 6. The CDR3 here is CASSYFAGALEQYF. The CDR3 DNA reads as TGTGCCAGCAGTTACTTTGCGGGAGCTCTCGAGCAGTACTTC.

The chain links TRBV15 to TRBJ1-1; 8 positions agree with TRBD1. Unmatched junction bases numbered 4, after V lost 3 bases and J lost 1 base. The CDR3 consists of 15 residues. CDR1 is LNHNV, CDR2 YYDKDF, per germline (reference sequence). The CDR3 nucleotides read TGTGCCACCAGCAGGGGCGGGACAGGGAACACTGAAGCTTTCTTT. Residues: CATSRGGTGNTEAFF.

This sequence joins TRBV9 and TRBJ1-2; 8 nucleotides line up with TRBD1. CDR3 size: 15 residues. Germline CDR1 reads SGDLS; CDR2 reads YYNGEE. J was trimmed by 4 bases and V by 3 bases; bases with no gene match: 8. CDR3 sequence: CASSGWTGSTYGYTF. In nucleotides, the CDR3 is TGTGCCAGCAGCGGTTGGACAGGGAGTACCTATGGCTACACCTTC.

J is TRBJ1-6 and V is TRBV5-1, with a weak D call TRBD1 (5 bases). V lost 3 bases and J 0 bases, leaving 7 bases between the germline ends. This CDR3 is built from 15 residues. The germline gives CDR1 SGHRS, CDR2 YFSETQ. CDR3 protein: CASSWGSSYNSPLHF. CDR3 nucleotide sequence: TGCGCCAGCAGCTGGGGCAGCTCCTATAATTCACCCCTCCACTTT.

This clone was counted only a few times. This chain connects TRBV2 to TRBJ1-1; 9 bases fit TRBD1. This CDR3 region has 13 residues. Germline lookup yields CDR1 SNHLY and CDR2 FYNNEI. V shed 6 bases, J shed 7 bases, and the junction held 6 bases outside the gene matches. The CDR3 region is CASRQGALIEAFF. The CDR3 DNA reads as TGTGCCAGCAGACAGGGGGCACTCATTGAAGCTTTCTTT.

V is TRBV28 and J is TRBJ1-2, with unresolved D. The CDR3 has 13 amino acids. CDR1 and CDR2 from the germline V gene are MDHEN and SYDVKM. V lost 2 bases to trimming and J lost 3 bases, with 7 bases between them. CDR3 sequence reads: CASSLRADYGYTF. The CDR3 nucleotides are TGTGCCAGCAGTTTAAGGGCGGACTATGGCTACACCTTC.

V is TRBV6-6 and J is TRBJ2-1; D may be TRBD2 (6 bases). Germline loops: CDR1 MNHNY, CDR2 SVGAGI (reference sequence). The length of the CDR3 is 13 residues. Trimming removed 5 bases from V and 13 bases from J, with 18 bases in between. Written as DNA, the CDR3 is TGTGCCAGCAGTACGGGACTTGTGGGCGCCCAGTTCTTC. It specifies CASSTGLVGAQFF.

The chain has TRBV5-1 and TRBJ2-2, with D possibly being TRBD1 (5 bases). This CDR3 is 12 amino acids long. V dropped 4 bases and J dropped 6 bases, with 7 bases sitting between them. Germline loops: CDR1 SGHRS, CDR2 YFSETQ. CDR3 DNA sequence: TGCGCCAGCAGCCACAGGTCCGGGGAGCTGTTTTTT. This codes for CASSHRSGELFF.

The rearrangement joins TRBV6-1 to TRBJ1-5; weak D call: TRBD1 (5 bases). Per the germline V gene, CDR1 is MNHNS and CDR2 is SASEGT. The CDR3 runs 14 residues. V was clipped by 1 base and J by 6 bases, with 10 bases between them. CDR3: CASSEGFGGQPQHF. In nucleotides, the CDR3 is TGTGCCAGCAGTGAAGGGTTTGGGGGTCAGCCCCAGCATTTT.

V usage is TRBV4-1 and J usage is TRBJ2-1; D might be TRBD2 (6 bases). This CDR3 is 17 amino acids long. Per the germline V gene, CDR1 is MGHRA and CDR2 is YSYEKL. V was clipped by 1 base and J by 2 bases, with 15 bases between them. Here the CDR3 reads CASSQAGDSHPYNEQFF. CDR3 sequence (DNA): TGCGCCAGCAGCCAAGCGGGGGACTCTCACCCCTACAATGAGCAGTTCTTC.

The J gene is TRBJ2-3, the V gene TRBV4-1; 9 positions agree with TRBD2. Germline CDR1 and CDR2: MGHRA and YSYEKL. This CDR3 has 14 amino acids. Trimming removed 4 bases from V and 5 bases from J; junction bases left unmatched: 4. The CDR3 here is CASSPGLARDTQYF. The DNA of the CDR3 is TGCGCCAGCAGCCCCGGACTAGCGAGAGATACGCAGTATTTT.

This clone was seen once. V is TRBV2 and J is TRBJ2-2; 13 positions match TRBD2. CDR1 SNHLY and CDR2 FYNNEI come from the germline V gene. The CDR3 covers 16 residues. Trimming at V came to 9 bases and at J to 0 bases, leaving 4 bases not matched to a gene. CDR3 nucleotide sequence: TGTGCCAGTACCGGGACTAGCGGGGCGAACACCGGGGAGCTGTTTTTT. It specifies CASTGTSGANTGELFF. The variable domain in full, completed from reference TRBV2 and TRBJ2-2, reads EPEVTQTPSHQVTQMGQEVILRCVPISNHLYFYWYRQILGQKVEFLVSFYNNEISEKSEIFDDQFSVERPDGSNFTLKIRSTKLEDSAMYFCASTGTSGANTGELFFGEGSRLTVL.

J is TRBJ2-2 and V is TRBV28; D perhaps matches TRBD1 (5 bases). CDR3 length equals 14 residues. Germline V gene sequence: CDR1 MDHEN, CDR2 SYDVKM. V was clipped by 6 bases and J by 7 bases, with 15 bases between them. The CDR3 sequence: CASRDGGQGGELFF. CDR3 DNA: TGTGCCAGCAGGGATGGTGGGCAGGGCGGGGAGCTGTTTTTT.

This rearrangement joins TRBV5-1 to TRBJ2-1; 10 positions match TRBD2. Germline values: CDR1 SGHRS, CDR2 YFSETQ. The CDR3 spans 15 residues. V shed 3 bases, J shed 7 bases, and the junction held 7 bases outside the gene matches. CDR3 residues: CASSSLAGEGNEQFF. In DNA form, the CDR3 reads TGCGCCAGCAGCTCTCTAGCGGGAGAGGGGAATGAGCAGTTCTTC.

The chain joins TRBV6-5 to TRBJ2-3, with D perhaps TRBD1 (6 bases). Germline V gives CDR1 MNHEY, CDR2 SVGAGI. This CDR3 is 15 amino acids long. Trimming cost V 3 bases and J 2 bases, with 12 bases left between them. CDR3 residues: CASSYRGLITDTQYF. Written as DNA, the CDR3 is TGTGCCAGCAGTTATAGGGGGTTAATCACAGATACGCAGTATTTT.

The chain combines TRBV2 with TRBJ1-5, with 10 bases that match TRBD1. The CDR3 extends over 16 amino acids. V was clipped by 7 bases and J by 2 bases; unmatched bases: 8. Germline V lookup: CDR1 SNHLY, CDR2 FYNNEI. The CDR3 is CASIRQGAHGNQPQHF. The CDR3, as DNA: TGTGCCAGCATCCGACAGGGGGCGCACGGCAATCAGCCCCAGCATTTT.

The chain combines TRBV15 with TRBJ2-1, with D hard to call. CDR1 is LNHNV, CDR2 YYDKDF, per germline (reference sequence). CDR3 length: 13 residues. Between the trimmed V and J ends, which lost 3 bases and 5 bases, there was a span of 8 bases. Here the CDR3 reads CATSRTRDNEQFF. The CDR3, as DNA: TGTGCCACCAGCAGGACCCGGGACAATGAGCAGTTCTTC.

This clone was detected once. The chain is built from TRBV28 and TRBJ2-7; TRBD1 agrees at 9 bases. The germline gives CDR1 MDHEN, CDR2 SYDVKM. There are 15 residues in the CDR3. The V and J ends lost 7 bases and 2 bases, in that order; junction bases with no gene match: 9. As DNA, the CDR3 is TGTGCCAGCACTTTCGGGACAGGGATCCCCTACGAGCAGTACTTC. Translated: CASTFGTGIPYEQYF.

This clone is a singleton in its sample. The J gene is TRBJ2-7, the V gene TRBV27, with D perhaps TRBD2 (6 bases). The CDR3 sequence is 16 residues long. V was shortened by 0 bases and J by 0 bases, with 12 bases between the two germline ends. Germline assignment: CDR1 MNHEY and CDR2 SMNVEV (reference sequence). The CDR3 DNA sequence: TGTGCCAGCAGTTTATCGGAGGGAGACCGCTCCTACGAGCAGTACTTC. Amino acid sequence: CASSLSEGDRSYEQYF.

CDR3 sequence reads: CASSLSGETQYF. DNA for the CDR3: TGTGCCAGCAGCCTATCCGGAGAGACCCAGTACTTC. The gene calls are TRBV7-3 and TRBJ2-5; the D is unclear. Germline loops: CDR1 SGHTA, CDR2 FQGTGA. The CDR3 covers 12 residues. V lost 5 bases to trimming and J lost 4 bases, with 8 bases between them.